This entry is about one TCR beta chain. This sample was included in a study of blood T cell repertoires in COVID-19. Overall study: Samples came from the United States, Italy and Spain, spanning acute and convalescent COVID-19. T cells, B-cell-depleted T cells, or PBMCs provided the cDNA or gDNA that served as material.

CDR1 and CDR2 from the germline V gene are MNHNY and SVGAGI (reference sequence). V was pared by 0 bases and J by 0 bases, with 6 bases between. This CDR3 has 15 residues. Profiling relied on immunoSEQ multiplex PCR, and the TCRdb table lists in-frame clones only, not all of them. The sample holds about 210,000 clones, 80% to 90% seen once. The specimen was peripheral blood. The V gene is TRBV6-6, the J gene TRBJ1-3; D uncertain. This receptor was obtained from a man aged 40-55 years with acute or convalescent COVID-19. The CDR3 region is CASSYSSTSGNTIYF. CDR3 DNA sequence: TGTGCCAGCAGTTACTCGAGTACCTCTGGAAACACCATATATTTT.